This T cell receptor beta chain was obtained from a study of cytomegalovirus exposure and HLA in healthy donors. The PCR made use of 60 Vbeta and 13 Jbeta primers. Data came from immunoSEQ multiplex PCR; TCRdb stores just in-frame clones and leaves some out. This table has 63,000 or so clones, around four fifths appearing once. This TCR was recovered from a woman in her 30s in good health and CMV-seropositive. Material: PBMCs.

CDR3 sequence (DNA): TGTGCCAGCAGTTTATTACAGGGGAAGACTGAAGCTTTCTTT. This sequence encodes CASSLLQGKTEAFF. The chain couples TRBV28 to TRBJ1-1; TRBD1 agrees at 7 bases. CDR3 length: 14 residues. J lost 5 bases, V lost 1 base, and 4 bases had no gene match. Germline CDR1 and CDR2: MDHEN and SYDVKM.